This TCR beta chain derives from a study of T cells of healthy individuals listed by TCRdb under 2018. The method was 5' RACE. The listed sequencing device is Illumina MiSeq. TCRdb reprocessing: public reads trimmed at Q25 with fastp, clones called with MiXCR, in-frame beta chains kept. Identical CDR3 protein sequences are pooled into one entry, listed with their most common genes and DNA. The sample table holds about 96,000 distinct CDR3 sequences, of which roughly 18% were seen once. The ten largest clones represent approximately 5.7% of the sample. This clonotype was picked up a small number of times. Its antigen remains unidentified. Base qualities are missing; no much larger clone stands one base away. V is clipped by 0 bases and J by 2 bases, and the sequence between their germline boundaries is 5 bases long. The CDR3 starts with the cysteine, ends with the phenylalanine, and has 13 residues. Solely the CDR3 DNA is kept, with 39 bases framed from the first base. CDR1 and CDR2 are read off the germline V gene as MNHEY and SVGAGI.

This clonotype originated in a human donor in good health. This receptor chain uses TRBV6-5 and TRBJ2-7, with a weak D call of TRBD2 (5 bases match). The nucleotide sequence is given as TGTGCCAGCAGTTACTCGAGGGCCTACGAGCAGTACTTC. Protein translation: CASSYSRAYEQYF.